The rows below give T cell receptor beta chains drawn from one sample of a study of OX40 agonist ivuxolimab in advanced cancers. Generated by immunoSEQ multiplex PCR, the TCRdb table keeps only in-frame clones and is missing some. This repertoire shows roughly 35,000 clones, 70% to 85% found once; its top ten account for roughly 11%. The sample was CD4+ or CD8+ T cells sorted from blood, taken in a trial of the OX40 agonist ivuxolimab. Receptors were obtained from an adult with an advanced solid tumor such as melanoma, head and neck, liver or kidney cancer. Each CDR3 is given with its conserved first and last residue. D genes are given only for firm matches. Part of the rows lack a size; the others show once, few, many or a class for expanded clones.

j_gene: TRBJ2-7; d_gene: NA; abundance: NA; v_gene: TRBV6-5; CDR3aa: CASSYSIGPGSYEQYF; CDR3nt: TGTGCCAGCAGTTACTCGATTGGTCCGGGCTCCTACGAGCAGTACTTC
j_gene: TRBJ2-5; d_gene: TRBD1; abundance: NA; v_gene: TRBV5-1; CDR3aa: CASSSTGGATTGTLKKETQYF; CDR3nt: TGCGCCAGCAGCTCAACAGGGGGAGCGACGACCGGGACCCTTAAGAAAGAGACCCAGTACTTC
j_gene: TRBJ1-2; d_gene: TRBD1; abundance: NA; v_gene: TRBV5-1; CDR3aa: CASSLWTGEDGYTF; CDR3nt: TGCGCCAGCAGCTTATGGACAGGGGAAGATGGCTACACCTTC
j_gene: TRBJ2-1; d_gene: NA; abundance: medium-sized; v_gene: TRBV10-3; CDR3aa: CAISEGGLGLNEQFF; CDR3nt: TGTGCCATCAGTGAGGGGGGGCTTGGCCTTAATGAGCAGTTCTTC
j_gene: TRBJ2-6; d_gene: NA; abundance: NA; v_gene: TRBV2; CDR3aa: CASSSQRRTFMAGANVLTF; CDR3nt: TGTGCCAGCAGCAGTCAACGCCGTACCTTCATGGCTGGGGCCAACGTCCTGACTTTC
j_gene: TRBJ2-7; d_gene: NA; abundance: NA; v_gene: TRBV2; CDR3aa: CASSPSSYEQYF; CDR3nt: TGTGCCAGCTCTCCGAGCTCCTACGAGCAGTACTTC
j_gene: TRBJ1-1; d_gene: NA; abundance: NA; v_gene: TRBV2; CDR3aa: CASSDGGNTEAFF; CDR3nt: TGTGCCAGCAGTGATGGGGGGAACACTGAAGCTTTCTTT
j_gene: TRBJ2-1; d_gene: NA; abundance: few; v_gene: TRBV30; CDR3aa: CAWDRETGNEQFF; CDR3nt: TGTGCCTGGGACCGTGAAACCGGCAATGAGCAGTTCTTC
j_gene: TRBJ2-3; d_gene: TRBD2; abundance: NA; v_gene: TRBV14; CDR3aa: CASSQPGLASTDTQYF; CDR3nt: TGTGCCAGCAGCCAGCCAGGACTAGCCAGCACAGATACGCAGTATTTT
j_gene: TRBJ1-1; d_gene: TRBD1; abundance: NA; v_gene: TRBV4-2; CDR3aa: CASSQARTGGTEAFF; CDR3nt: TGTGCCAGCAGCCAAGCCCGAACAGGGGGCACTGAAGCTTTCTTT
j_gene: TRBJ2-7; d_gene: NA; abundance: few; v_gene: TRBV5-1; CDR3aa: CASSLVGRASYEQYF; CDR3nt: TGCGCCAGCAGCTTGGTAGGCAGGGCCTCCTACGAGCAGTACTTC
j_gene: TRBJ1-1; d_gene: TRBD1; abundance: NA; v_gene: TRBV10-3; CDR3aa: CAISPNQGDNTEAFF; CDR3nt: TGTGCCATCAGCCCGAATCAGGGGGATAACACTGAAGCTTTCTTT
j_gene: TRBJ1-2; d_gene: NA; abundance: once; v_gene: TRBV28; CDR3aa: CASSALEVNYGYTF; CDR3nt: TGTGCCAGCAGTGCCCTCGAGGTTAACTATGGCTACACCTTC
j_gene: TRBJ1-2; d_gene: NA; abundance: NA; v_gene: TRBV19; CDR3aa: CASSIDYRFYGYTF; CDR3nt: TGTGCCAGTAGTATAGATTACCGATTCTATGGCTACACCTTC
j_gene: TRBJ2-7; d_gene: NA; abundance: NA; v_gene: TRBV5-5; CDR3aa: CASSLRDTGYDQYF; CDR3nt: TGTGCCAGCAGCTTGAGAGACACCGGCTACGACCAGTACTTC
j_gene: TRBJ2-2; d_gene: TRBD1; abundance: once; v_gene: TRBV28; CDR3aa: CASSLWDREESTGELFF; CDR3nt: TGTGCCAGCAGTTTATGGGACAGGGAGGAGAGCACCGGGGAGCTGTTTTTT
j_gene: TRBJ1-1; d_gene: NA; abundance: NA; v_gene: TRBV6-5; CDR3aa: CASRYKNTEAFF; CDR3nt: TGTGCCAGCAGGTACAAGAACACTGAAGCTTTCTTT
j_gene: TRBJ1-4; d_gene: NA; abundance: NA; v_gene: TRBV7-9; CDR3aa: CASETGGATNEKLFF; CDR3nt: TGTGCCAGCGAAACCGGGGGGGCAACTAATGAAAAACTGTTTTTT
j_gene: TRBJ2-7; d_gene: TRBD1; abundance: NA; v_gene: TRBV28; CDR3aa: CASSLVGGDYEQYF; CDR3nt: TGTGCCAGCAGTTTAGTAGGGGGCGACTACGAGCAGTACTTC
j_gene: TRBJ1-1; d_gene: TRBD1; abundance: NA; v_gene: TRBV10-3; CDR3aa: CAISGQGVNTEAFF; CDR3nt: TGTGCCATCAGTGGACAGGGAGTGAACACTGAAGCTTTCTTT
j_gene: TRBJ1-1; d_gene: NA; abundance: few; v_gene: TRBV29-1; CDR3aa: CSVQWDWVYTEAFF; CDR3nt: TGCAGCGTTCAGTGGGATTGGGTTTACACTGAAGCTTTCTTT
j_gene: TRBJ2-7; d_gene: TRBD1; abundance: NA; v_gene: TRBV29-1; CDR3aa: CSVETTGVSYEQYF; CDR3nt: TGCAGCGTTGAGACGACAGGGGTGTCCTACGAGCAGTACTTC
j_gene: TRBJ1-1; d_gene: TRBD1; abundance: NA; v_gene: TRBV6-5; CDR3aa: CASRFRQGNTEAFF; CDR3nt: TGTGCCAGCAGATTTAGACAGGGAAACACTGAAGCTTTCTTT
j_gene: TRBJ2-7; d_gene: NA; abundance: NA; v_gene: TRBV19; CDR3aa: CASSILHDYEQYF; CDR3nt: TGTGCCAGTAGTATATTACACGACTACGAGCAGTACTTC
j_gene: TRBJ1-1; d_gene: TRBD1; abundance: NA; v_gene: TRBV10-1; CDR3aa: CASSESQGRTEAFF; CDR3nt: TGCGCCAGCAGTGAGTCACAGGGGAGGACTGAAGCTTTCTTT
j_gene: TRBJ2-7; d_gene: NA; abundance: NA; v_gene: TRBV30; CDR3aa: CAWARGTLGEQYF; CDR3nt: TGTGCCTGGGCCAGAGGGACGTTGGGCGAGCAGTACTTC
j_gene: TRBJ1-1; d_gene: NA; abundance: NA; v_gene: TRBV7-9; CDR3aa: CASRLGGGEAFF; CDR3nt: TGTGCCAGCAGGTTAGGGGGAGGGGAAGCTTTCTTT
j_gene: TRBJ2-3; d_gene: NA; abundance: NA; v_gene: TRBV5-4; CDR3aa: CASTQGVGTSTDTQYF; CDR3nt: TGTGCCAGCACTCAGGGGGTCGGGACTAGCACAGATACGCAGTATTTT
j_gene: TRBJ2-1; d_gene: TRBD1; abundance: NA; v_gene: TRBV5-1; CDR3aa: CASSAQPGQGESEQFF; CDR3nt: TGCGCCAGCAGCGCGCAACCGGGACAGGGGGAGAGTGAGCAGTTCTTC
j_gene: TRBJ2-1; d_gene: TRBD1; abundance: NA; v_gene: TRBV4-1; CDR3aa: CASSQDLRGRGDNEQFF; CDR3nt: TGCGCCAGCAGCCAAGATTTGAGGGGGCGAGGGGACAATGAGCAGTTCTTC
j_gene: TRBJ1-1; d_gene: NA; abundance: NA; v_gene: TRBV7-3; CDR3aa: CASSLAPGGDTEAFF; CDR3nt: TGTGCCAGCAGCTTAGCCCCAGGAGGTGACACTGAAGCTTTCTTT
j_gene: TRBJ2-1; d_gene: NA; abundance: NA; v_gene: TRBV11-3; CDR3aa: CASSADGYNEQFF; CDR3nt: TGTGCCAGCAGCGCGGACGGATACAATGAGCAGTTCTTC
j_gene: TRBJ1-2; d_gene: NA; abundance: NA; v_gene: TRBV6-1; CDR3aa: CSLRDVEANYGYTF; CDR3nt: TGTTCCCTCAGGGATGTGGAGGCTAACTATGGCTACACCTTC
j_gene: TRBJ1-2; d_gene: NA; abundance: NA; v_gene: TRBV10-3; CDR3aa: CAISDPGAFGYTF; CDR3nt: TGTGCCATCAGTGACCCGGGGGCGTTTGGCTACACCTTC
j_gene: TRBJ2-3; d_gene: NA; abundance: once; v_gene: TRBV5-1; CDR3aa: CASSLGLNLLTDTQYF; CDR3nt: TGCGCCAGCAGCTTGGGTCTTAACCTACTAACAGATACGCAGTATTTT
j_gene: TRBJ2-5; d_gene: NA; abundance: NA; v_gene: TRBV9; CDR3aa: CASSVDRGPETQYF; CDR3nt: TGTGCCAGCAGCGTAGACCGCGGGCCAGAGACCCAGTACTTC
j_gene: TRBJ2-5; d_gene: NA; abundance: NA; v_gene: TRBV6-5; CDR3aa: CASSPDSFETQYF; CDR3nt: TGTGCCAGCAGTCCCGACAGCTTCGAGACCCAGTACTTC
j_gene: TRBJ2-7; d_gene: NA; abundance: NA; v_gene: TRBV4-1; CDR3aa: CASRDDASYEQYF; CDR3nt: TGCGCCAGCAGGGACGATGCCTCCTACGAGCAGTACTTC
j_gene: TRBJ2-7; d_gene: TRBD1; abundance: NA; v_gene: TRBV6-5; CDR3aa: CASSYEGARYEQYF; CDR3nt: TGTGCCAGCAGTTACGAGGGGGCCCGCTACGAGCAGTACTTC
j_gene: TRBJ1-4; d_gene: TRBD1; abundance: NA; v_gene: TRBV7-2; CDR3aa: CASSWVQGLMDEKLFF; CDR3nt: TGTGCCAGCAGCTGGGTACAGGGGCTCATGGATGAAAAACTGTTTTTT
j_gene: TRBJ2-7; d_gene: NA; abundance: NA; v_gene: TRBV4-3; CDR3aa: CASSPGVGEQYF; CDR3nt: TGCGCCAGCAGCCCCGGCGTCGGCGAGCAGTACTTC
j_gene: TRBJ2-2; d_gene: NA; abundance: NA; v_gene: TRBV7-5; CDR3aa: CVRTSTGESPGELFF; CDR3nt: TGTGTCAGAACCTCGACAGGGGAGTCCCCCGGGGAGCTGTTTTTT